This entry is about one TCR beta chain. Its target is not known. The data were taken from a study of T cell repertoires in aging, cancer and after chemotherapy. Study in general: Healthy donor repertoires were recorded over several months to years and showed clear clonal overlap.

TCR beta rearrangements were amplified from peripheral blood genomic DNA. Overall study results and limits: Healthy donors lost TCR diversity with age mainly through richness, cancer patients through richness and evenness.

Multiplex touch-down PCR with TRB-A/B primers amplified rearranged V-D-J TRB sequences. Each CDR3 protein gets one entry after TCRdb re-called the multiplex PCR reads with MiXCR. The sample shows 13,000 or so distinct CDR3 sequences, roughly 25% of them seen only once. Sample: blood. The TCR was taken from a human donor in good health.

The CDR3 loop is CASSRNSPWFF. CDR3 sequence (DNA): TGTGCCAGCAGCCGGAACTCGCCGTGGTTCTTC. The rearrangement uses TRBV6-1 and TRBJ2-1; D remains unclear. V dropped 6 bases and J dropped 15 bases, with 15 bases sitting between them. Germline loops: CDR1 MNHNS, CDR2 SASEGT. The length of the CDR3 is 11 residues.